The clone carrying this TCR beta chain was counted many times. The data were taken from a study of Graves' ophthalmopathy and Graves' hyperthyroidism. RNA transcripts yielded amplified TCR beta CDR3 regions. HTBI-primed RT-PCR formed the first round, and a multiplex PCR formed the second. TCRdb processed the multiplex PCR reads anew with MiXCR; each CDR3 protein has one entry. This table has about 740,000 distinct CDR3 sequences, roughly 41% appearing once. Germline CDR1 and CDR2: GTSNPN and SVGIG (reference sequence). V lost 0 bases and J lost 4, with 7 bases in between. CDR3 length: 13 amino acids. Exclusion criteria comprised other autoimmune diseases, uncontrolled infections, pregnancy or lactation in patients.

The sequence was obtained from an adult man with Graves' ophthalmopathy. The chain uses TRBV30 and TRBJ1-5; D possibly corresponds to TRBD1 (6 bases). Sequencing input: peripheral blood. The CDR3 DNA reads TGTGCCTGGAGTGTACAGGGTAATCAGCCCCAGCATTTT. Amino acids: CAWSVQGNQPQHF.